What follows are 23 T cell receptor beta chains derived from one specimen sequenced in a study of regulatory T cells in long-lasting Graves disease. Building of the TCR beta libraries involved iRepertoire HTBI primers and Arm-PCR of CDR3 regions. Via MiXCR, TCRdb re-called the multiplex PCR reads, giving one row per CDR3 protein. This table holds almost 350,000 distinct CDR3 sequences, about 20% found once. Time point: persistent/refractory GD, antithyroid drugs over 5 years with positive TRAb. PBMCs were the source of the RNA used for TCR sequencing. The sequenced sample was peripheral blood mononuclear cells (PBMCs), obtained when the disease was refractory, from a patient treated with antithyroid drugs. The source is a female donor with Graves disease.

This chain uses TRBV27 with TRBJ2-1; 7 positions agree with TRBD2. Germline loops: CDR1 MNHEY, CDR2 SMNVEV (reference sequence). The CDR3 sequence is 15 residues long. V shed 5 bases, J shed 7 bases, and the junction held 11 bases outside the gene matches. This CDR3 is CASSTPGLKGNEQFF. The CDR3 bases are TGTGCCAGCAGTACGCCGGGACTAAAGGGAAATGAGCAGTTCTTC.

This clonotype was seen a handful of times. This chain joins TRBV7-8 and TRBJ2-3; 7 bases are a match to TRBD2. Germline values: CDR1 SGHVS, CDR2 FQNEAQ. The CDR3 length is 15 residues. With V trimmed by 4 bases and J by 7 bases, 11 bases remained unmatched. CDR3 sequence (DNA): TGTGCCAGCAGCTCATCCCGGGGGGTGCGAAATACGCAGTATTTT. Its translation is CASSSSRGVRNTQYF.

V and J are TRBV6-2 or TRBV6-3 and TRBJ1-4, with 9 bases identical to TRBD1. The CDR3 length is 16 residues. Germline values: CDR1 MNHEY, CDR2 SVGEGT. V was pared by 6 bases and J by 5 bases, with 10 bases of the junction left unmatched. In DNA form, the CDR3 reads TGTGCCAGCAGCCCGGGTGGACAGGGGTACAATGAAAAACTGTTTTTT. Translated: CASSPGGQGYNEKLFF.

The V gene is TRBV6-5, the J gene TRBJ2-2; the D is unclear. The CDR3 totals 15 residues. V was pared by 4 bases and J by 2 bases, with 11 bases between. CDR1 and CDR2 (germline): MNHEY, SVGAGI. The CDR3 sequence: CASSFWSDNTGELFF. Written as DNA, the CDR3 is TGTGCCAGCAGTTTTTGGTCAGACAACACCGGGGAGCTGTTTTTT.

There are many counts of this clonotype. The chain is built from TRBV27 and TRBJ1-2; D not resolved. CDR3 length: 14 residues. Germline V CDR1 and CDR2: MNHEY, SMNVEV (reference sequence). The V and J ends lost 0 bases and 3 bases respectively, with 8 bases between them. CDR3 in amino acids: CASSLSRRYYGYTF. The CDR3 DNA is TGTGCCAGCAGTTTATCGAGGCGGTACTATGGCTACACCTTC.

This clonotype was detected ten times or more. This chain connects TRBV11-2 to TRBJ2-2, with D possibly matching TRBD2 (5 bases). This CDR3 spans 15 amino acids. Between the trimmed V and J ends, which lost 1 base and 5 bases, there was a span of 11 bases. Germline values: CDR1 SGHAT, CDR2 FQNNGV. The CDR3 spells CASSLVGGETGELFF. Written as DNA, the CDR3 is TGTGCCAGCAGCTTAGTTGGTGGGGAGACCGGGGAGCTGTTTTTT.

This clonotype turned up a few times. CDR3 amino acids: CASTLNTEAFF. CDR3 nucleotide sequence: TGTGCCAGTACCTTGAACACTGAAGCTTTCTTT. This chain uses TRBV19 with TRBJ1-1; D is uncertain. Germline values: CDR1 LNHDA, CDR2 SQIVND (reference sequence). The CDR3 covers 11 residues. V was shortened by 7 bases and J by 0 bases, with 3 bases between the two germline ends.

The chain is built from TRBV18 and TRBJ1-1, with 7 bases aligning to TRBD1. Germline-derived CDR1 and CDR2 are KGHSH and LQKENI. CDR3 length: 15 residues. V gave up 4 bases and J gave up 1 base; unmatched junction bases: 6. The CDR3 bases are TGTGCCAGCTCACTCCGACAGGGCTCGAACACTGAAGCTTTCTTT. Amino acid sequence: CASSLRQGSNTEAFF.

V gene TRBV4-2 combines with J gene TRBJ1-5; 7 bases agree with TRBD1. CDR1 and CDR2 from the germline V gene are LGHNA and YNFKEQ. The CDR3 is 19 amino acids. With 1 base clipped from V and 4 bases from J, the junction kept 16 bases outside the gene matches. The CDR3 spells CASSQGVRGKGIENQPQHF. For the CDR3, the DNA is TGTGCCAGCAGCCAAGGGGTCAGGGGGAAAGGAATCGAGAATCAGCCCCAGCATTTT.

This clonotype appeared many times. The CDR3 nucleotides are TGTGCCAGCAGTCTGATCGGGGACAGCCGCGTTCAGTACTTC. It translates to CASSLIGDSRVQYF. The chain employs TRBV2 and TRBJ2-4, with 7 bases identical to TRBD1. This CDR3 comprises 14 residues. J was trimmed by 11 bases and V by 5 bases; bases with no gene match: 12. Germline loops: CDR1 SNHLY, CDR2 FYNNEI.

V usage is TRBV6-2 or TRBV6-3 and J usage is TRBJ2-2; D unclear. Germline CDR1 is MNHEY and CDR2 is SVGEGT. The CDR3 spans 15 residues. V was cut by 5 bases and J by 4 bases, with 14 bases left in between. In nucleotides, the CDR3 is TGTGCCAGCAGTACCCGATGGGCAAGCACCGGGGAGCTGTTTTTT. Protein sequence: CASSTRWASTGELFF.

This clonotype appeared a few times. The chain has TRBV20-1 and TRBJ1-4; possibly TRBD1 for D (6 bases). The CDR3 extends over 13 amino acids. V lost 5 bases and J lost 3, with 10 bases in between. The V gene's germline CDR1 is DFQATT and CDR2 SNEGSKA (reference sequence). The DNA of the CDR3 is TGCAGTGCTGGAGGGGGGGCTAATGAAAAACTGTTTTTT. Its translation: CSAGGGANEKLFF.

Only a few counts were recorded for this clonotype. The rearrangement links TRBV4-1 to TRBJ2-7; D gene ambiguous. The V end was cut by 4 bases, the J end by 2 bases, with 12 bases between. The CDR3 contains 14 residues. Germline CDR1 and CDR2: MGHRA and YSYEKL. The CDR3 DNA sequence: TGCGCCAGCAGCCGCCTCGGCAGGCCCTACGAGCAGTACTTC. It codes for CASSRLGRPYEQYF.

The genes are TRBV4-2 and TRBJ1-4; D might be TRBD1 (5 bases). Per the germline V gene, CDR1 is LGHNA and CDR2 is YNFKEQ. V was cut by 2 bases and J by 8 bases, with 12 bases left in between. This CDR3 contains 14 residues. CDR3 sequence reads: CASSQPRGGEKLFF. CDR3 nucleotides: TGTGCCAGCAGCCAACCCCGGGGCGGGGAAAAACTGTTTTTT.

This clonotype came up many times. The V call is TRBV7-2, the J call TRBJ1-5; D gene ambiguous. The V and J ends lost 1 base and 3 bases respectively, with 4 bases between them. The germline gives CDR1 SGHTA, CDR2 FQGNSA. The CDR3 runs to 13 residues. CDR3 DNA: TGTGCCAGCAGCTTAGGAGACAATCAGCCCCAGCATTTT. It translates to CASSLGDNQPQHF.

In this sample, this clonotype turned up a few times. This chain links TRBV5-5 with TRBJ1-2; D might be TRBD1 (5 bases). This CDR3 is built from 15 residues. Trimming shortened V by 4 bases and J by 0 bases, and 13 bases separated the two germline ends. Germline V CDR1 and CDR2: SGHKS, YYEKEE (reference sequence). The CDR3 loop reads CASSRDSSANYGYTF. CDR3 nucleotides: TGTGCCAGCAGCCGCGACAGTTCAGCTAACTATGGCTACACCTTC.

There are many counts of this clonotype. CDR3 sequence: CAISESTGTSTMSGYTF. The CDR3 DNA is TGTGCCATCAGTGAGTCGACAGGGACCTCTACTATGAGTGGCTACACCTTC. The chain is built from TRBV10-3 and TRBJ1-2, with TRBD1 identical over 7 bases. The J segment lost 7 bases and the V segment lost 0 bases, leaving 14 bases of the junction unmatched. Germline lookup yields CDR1 ENHRY and CDR2 SYGVKD. This CDR3 is built from 17 residues.

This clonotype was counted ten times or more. The CDR3 spells CASRLPYNSGTEAFF. CDR3 DNA: TGTGCCAGCAGACTACCCTACAACTCGGGCACTGAAGCTTTCTTT. The rearrangement uses TRBV28 and TRBJ1-1; D gene ambiguous. This CDR3 comprises 15 residues. Germline CDR1 MDHEN, CDR2 SYDVKM. V gave up 6 bases and J gave up 4 bases, with 18 bases separating them.

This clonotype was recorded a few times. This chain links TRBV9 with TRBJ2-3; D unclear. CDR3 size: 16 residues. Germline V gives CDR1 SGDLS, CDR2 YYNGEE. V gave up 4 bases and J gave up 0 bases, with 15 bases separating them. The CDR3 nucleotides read TGTGCCAGCAGCACCACGGGCGGAATTAGCACAGATACGCAGTATTTT. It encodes CASSTTGGISTDTQYF.

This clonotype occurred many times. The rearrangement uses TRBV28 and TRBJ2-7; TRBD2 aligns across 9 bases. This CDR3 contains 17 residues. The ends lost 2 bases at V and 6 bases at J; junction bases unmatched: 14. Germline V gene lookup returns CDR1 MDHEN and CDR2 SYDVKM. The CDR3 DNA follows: TGTGCCAGCAGTTTACTGGGCGGGAGGGCCAATTCGTTCGAGCAGTACTTC. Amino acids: CASSLLGGRANSFEQYF.

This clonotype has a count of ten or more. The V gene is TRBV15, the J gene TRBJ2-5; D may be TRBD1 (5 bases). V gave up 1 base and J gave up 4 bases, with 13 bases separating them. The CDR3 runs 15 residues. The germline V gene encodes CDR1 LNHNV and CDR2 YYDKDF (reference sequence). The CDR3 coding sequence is TGTGCCACCAGCAGAGCCCCAGGGTTTGGAGAGACCCAGTACTTC. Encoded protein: CATSRAPGFGETQYF.

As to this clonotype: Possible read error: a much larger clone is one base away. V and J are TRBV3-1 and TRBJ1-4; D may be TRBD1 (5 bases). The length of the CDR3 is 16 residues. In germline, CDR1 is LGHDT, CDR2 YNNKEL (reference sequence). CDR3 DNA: TGTGCCGGCAGCCAAGGGCAGGGCGTCATGTCTGAAAAACTGTTTTTT. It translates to CAGSQGQGVMSEKLFF. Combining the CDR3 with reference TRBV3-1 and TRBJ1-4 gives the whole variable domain DTAVSQTPKYLVTQMGNDKSIKCEQNLGHDTMYWYKQDSKKFLKIMFSYNNKELIINETVPNRFSPKSPDKAHLNLHINSLELGDSAVYFCAGSQGQGVMSEKLFFGSGTQLSVL.

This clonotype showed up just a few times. CDR3 in amino acids: CASSLARGKDQPQHF. CDR3 DNA: TGTGCCAGCAGCTTGGCCAGGGGAAAAGATCAGCCCCAGCATTTT. The V and J genes are TRBV7-8 and TRBJ1-5; possibly TRBD1 for D (6 bases). V lost 3 bases to trimming and J lost 5 bases, with 14 bases between them. The CDR3 totals 15 residues. Germline values: CDR1 SGHVS, CDR2 FQNEAQ.